The TCR beta chain under discussion was sequenced for a study of CD8 T cells in ankylosing spondylitis. This clonotype was seen repeatedly, ten times or more. TCRdb reanalysed the 5' RACE reads using MiXCR and keeps one entry per CDR3 protein. The sample lists 120,000 or so distinct CDR3 sequences, roughly 15% occurring once. Germline CDR1 and CDR2: SGHDT and YYEEEE. The CDR3 totals 14 residues. Trimming removed 3 bases from V and 10 bases from J; junction bases left unmatched: 8. The receptor comes from a female donor with ankylosing spondylitis or in good health (not recorded which). This chain links TRBV5-6 with TRBJ2-3; 10 positions agree with TRBD2. Sequencing input: blood, either unsorted or a sorted T cell fraction (not recorded which). The CDR3 protein is CASSSPGLAISQYF. For the CDR3, the DNA is TGTGCCAGCAGCTCGCCGGGACTAGCGATATCGCAGTATTTT.